This T cell receptor beta chain stems from a study of OX40 agonist ivuxolimab in advanced cancers. The overall study: Six ivuxolimab dose levels, 0.01 to 10 mg/kg, were given intravenously every 2 weeks. Hepatocellular carcinoma, melanoma, renal cell or head and neck cancer affected the dose-escalation patients. The study, taken as a whole, reports: Researchers did not determine the expanded peripheral T cells' antigen specificity.

Remarks on this clone: Its antigen is undetermined.

Trimming took off 5 bases at V and 0 bases at J, with 12 bases between the two ends. This CDR3 contains 14 residues. The germline V gene encodes CDR1 SGHDT and CDR2 YYEEEE. Profiling relied on immunoSEQ multiplex PCR, and the TCRdb table lists in-frame clones only, not all of them. Among tens of thousands of clones listed, about 89% were seen once. The specimen was CD4+ or CD8+ T cells sorted from blood, collected in a trial of the OX40 agonist ivuxolimab. The rearrangement joins TRBV5-6 to TRBJ2-7; D is possibly TRBD1 (6 bases). This receptor was obtained from an adult with an advanced solid tumor such as melanoma, head and neck, liver or kidney cancer. As DNA, the CDR3 is TGTGCCAGCAGTCACAGGGTGAGCTCCTACGAGCAGTACTTC. Translated, it gives CASSHRVSSYEQYF. The full variable domain, with the rest looked up from reference TRBV5-6 and TRBJ2-7, is DAGVTQSPTHLIKTRGQQVTLRCSPKSGHDTVSWYQQALGQGPQFIFQYYEEEERQRGNFPDRFSGHQFPNYSSELNVNALLLGDSALYLCASSHRVSSYEQYFGPGTRLTVT.